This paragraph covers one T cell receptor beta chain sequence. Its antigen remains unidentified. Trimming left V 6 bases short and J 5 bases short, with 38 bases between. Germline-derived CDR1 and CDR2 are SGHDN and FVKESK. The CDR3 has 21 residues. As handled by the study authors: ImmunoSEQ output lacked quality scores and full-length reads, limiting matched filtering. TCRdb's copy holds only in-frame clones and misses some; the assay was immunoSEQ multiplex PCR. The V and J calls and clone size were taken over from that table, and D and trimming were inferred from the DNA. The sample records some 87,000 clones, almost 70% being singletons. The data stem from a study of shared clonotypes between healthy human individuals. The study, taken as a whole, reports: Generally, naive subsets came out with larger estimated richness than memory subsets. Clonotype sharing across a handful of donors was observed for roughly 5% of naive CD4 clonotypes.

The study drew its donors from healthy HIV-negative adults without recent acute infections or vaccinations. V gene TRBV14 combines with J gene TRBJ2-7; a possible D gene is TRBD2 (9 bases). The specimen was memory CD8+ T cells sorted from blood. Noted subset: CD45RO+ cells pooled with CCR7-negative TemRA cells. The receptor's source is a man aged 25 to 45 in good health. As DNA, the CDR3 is TGTGCCAGCAGTCATATCGGACAGGGAGTCGTTTCAGCGGGAGGTCTCGACGAGCAGTACTTC. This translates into CASSHIGQGVVSAGGLDEQYF.